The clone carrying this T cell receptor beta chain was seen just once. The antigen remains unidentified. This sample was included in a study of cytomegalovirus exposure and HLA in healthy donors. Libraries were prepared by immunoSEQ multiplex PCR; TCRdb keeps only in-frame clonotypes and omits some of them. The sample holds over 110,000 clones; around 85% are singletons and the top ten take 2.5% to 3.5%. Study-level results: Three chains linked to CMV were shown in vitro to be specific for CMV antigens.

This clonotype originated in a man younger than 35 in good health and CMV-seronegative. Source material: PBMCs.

CDR3 nucleotide sequence: TGCGCCAGCAGCCAAGGCCACGATAGCCCCGGGGAGCTGTTTTTT. It encodes CASSQGHDSPGELFF. V and J are TRBV4-1 and TRBJ2-2; D is uncertain. Trimming took off 1 base at V and 6 bases at J, with 12 bases between the two ends. The germline CDR1 and CDR2 sequences are MGHRA and YSYEKL. The CDR3 loop spans 15 amino acids.